The table lists the clone carrying this T cell receptor (beta chain) with a count of one. Its antigen remains unknown. This CDR3 is 13 amino acids long. After removal of 6 bases from V and 7 bases from J, the junction contained 4 bases not matched to a gene. Germline V gene data show CDR1 as KGHSH and CDR2 as LQKENI. The entry originates in a study of regulatory T cells in long-lasting Graves disease. According to the study, TCR beta libraries were built with iRepertoire HTBI primers and CDR3-region Arm-PCR. A single record per CDR3 protein comes from TCRdb applying MiXCR to the multiplex PCR reads. This table holds about 560,000 distinct CDR3 sequences, more than 15% found once. Findings and limits, study-wide: Persistent Graves' disease cases displayed lower TCR diversity than newly diagnosed ones.

Time point meaning: newly diagnosed GD, antithyroid drugs for less than 3 months. Researchers made the TCR library from RNA that was extracted from PBMCs. The patients were enrolled through endocrinology in Xi'an, China. Separately, the same data were catalogued under a study of T cells in Graves' hyperthyroidism and ophthalmopathy. That source reports: A first-round RT-PCR of the TCR CDR3 used the HTBI primer set.

The origin of this receptor is a man aged 18 to 35 with Graves disease. The chain employs TRBV18 and TRBJ2-2; 8 nucleotides align to TRBD1. The sequences come from peripheral blood mononuclear cells (PBMCs), collected at new diagnosis, from a patient treated with antithyroid drugs. CDR3 nucleotide sequence: TGTGCCAGCTCCGGACAGGGAGACGGGGAGCTGTTTTTT. Amino acid sequence: CASSGQGDGELFF.